The 13 T cell receptor beta chains listed next were all sequenced from one sample in a study of prognosis after radiotherapy for stage I lung cancer. By two-round multiplex PCR, the TCR beta CDR3 was amplified from genomic DNA. First-round PCR amplification was performed with primers specific to each TRBV and TRBJ gene. TCRdb used MiXCR to reprocess the multiplex PCR reads, holding one entry per CDR3 protein. Of about 15,000 distinct CDR3 sequences listed, about a third are singletons. This material consisted of PBMCs, taken before or after stereotactic body radiation therapy (not recorded which). The source of these receptors is a donor older than 45 with non-small cell lung cancer.

This clonotype was detected ten times or more. This rearrangement joins TRBV10-2 to TRBJ1-4; D gene uncertain. Between the trimmed V and J ends, which lost 4 bases and 5 bases, there was a span of 11 bases. The CDR3 consists of 14 residues. The germline CDR1 and CDR2 sequences are WSHSY and SAAADI. Written as DNA, the CDR3 is TGCGCCAGCAGTGTTTCTGCAGAAAATGAAAAACTGTTTTTT. Protein: CASSVSAENEKLFF.

This clonotype was picked up many times. Being one base from a much bigger clone, this may be a read error. V gene TRBV12-3 or TRBV12-4 combines with J gene TRBJ2-1, with D perhaps TRBD2 (6 bases). CDR3 size: 13 residues. As DNA, the CDR3 is TGTGCCAGCAGTTTAGGTTGGGGGGTTGGTCAGCTCTTC. Residues: CASSLGWGVGQLF.

At least ten counts were recorded for this clonotype. The chain carries TRBV19 and TRBJ1-5, with no clear D. Germline-derived CDR1 and CDR2 are LNHDA and SQIVND (reference sequence). The germline V and J ends were trimmed by 5 bases and 4 bases, with 6 bases remaining between them. The CDR3 is made up of 12 amino acids. CDR3 in DNA: TGTGCCAGTAGTCCCTGGAATCAGCCCCAGCATTTT. Translated, it gives CASSPWNQPQHF.

The table lists this clonotype with many counts. The chain couples TRBV11-2 to TRBJ1-4; D is unresolved. V was shortened by 4 bases and J by 3 bases, with 12 bases between the two germline ends. CDR1 is SGHAT, CDR2 FQNNGV, per germline. The CDR3 spans 15 residues. As DNA, the CDR3 is TGTGCCAGCAGCTCGCCGGAGGAGTCTAATGAAAAACTGTTTTTT. As protein: CASSSPEESNEKLFF.

This clonotype was detected many times. The chain carries TRBV2 and TRBJ2-7, with 9 bases aligning to TRBD2. CDR1 is SNHLY and CDR2 is FYNNEI in the germline V gene. The V gene end was trimmed by 11 bases and the J gene end by 6 bases; junction bases not matched to a gene: 11. This CDR3 region has 13 residues. CDR3 coding DNA: TGTGCCGCAAGTGCTGGCGGGAGGGGCGAGCAGTACTTC. It codes for CAASAGGRGEQYF.

This clonotype has at least ten counts. The chain links TRBV5-6 to TRBJ2-7; D perhaps matches TRBD2 (5 bases). Germline values: CDR1 SGHDT, CDR2 YYEEEE. Trimming pared 0 bases from V and 5 bases from J, leaving 15 bases between. CDR3 size: 15 residues. In nucleotides, the CDR3 is TGTGCCAGCAGCTTGGCGCTCGGGAAAAAAGACGAGCAGTACTTC. Its translation: CASSLALGKKDEQYF.

This clonotype came up many times. The V call is TRBV4-3, the J call TRBJ1-3; D remains unclear. V gave up 4 bases and J gave up 2 bases, with 6 bases separating them. This CDR3 region has 13 residues. CDR1 and CDR2 (germline): LGHNA, YSLEER. Here the CDR3 reads CASSPRAGNTIYF. The CDR3 DNA sequence: TGCGCCAGCAGCCCGAGGGCTGGAAACACCATATATTTT.

For this clonotype: The germline gene is not matched at one end of the junction; a read error may be the cause. The V and J genes are TRBV6-5 and TRBJ2-5; D may be TRBD2 (6 bases). The length of the CDR3 is 13 residues. Germline V gene sequence: CDR1 MNHEY, CDR2 SVGAGI. The CDR3 reads CASSLEGLETQCF. CDR3 sequence (DNA): TGTGCCAGCAGTTTGGAGGGTCTAGAGACCCAGTGCTTC.

This clonotype was seen repeatedly, ten times or more. The chain combines TRBV29-1 with TRBJ2-2; TRBD2 aligns across 10 bases. J lost 1 base, V lost 4 bases, and 3 bases had no gene match. The CDR3 has 15 residues. Germline-derived CDR1 and CDR2 are SQVTM and ANQGSEA. CDR3 sequence reads: CSVVLAGVNTGELFF. DNA of the CDR3: TGCAGCGTTGTCCTAGCGGGAGTGAACACCGGGGAGCTGTTTTTT.

Many counts were recorded for this clonotype. This chain connects TRBV2 to TRBJ2-1, with 8 positions matching TRBD2. Germline values: CDR1 SNHLY, CDR2 FYNNEI. The CDR3 spans 14 residues. The V and J ends lost 8 bases and 6 bases, in that order; junction bases with no gene match: 9. The CDR3 nucleotides are TGTGCCAGCCTAACTTGGACTAGCAGCAATGAGCAGTTCTTC. It specifies CASLTWTSSNEQFF.

This clonotype was seen repeatedly, ten times or more. The V call is TRBV29-1, the J call TRBJ1-1, with D perhaps matching TRBD1 (5 bases). Per the germline V gene, CDR1 is SQVTM and CDR2 is ANQGSEA. The CDR3 extends over 13 amino acids. The V end was cut by 8 bases, the J end by 8 bases, with 21 bases between. The CDR3 region has the DNA TGCAGCTCAGGAACCGGGACCCATAGAGAAGCTTTCTTT. It encodes CSSGTGTHREAFF.

This clonotype was recorded many times. The chain couples TRBV20-1 to TRBJ2-3; D may correspond to TRBD1 or TRBD2 (6 bases each). This CDR3 region has 15 residues. With 6 bases removed from V and 3 bases from J, the gap between germline ends came to 19 bases. CDR1 is DFQATT, CDR2 SNEGSKA, per germline (reference sequence). CDR3 loop: CSAPIAEGVTDTQYF. In nucleotides, the CDR3 is TGCAGTGCACCTATTGCGGAGGGGGTTACAGATACGCAGTATTTT.

This clonotype has at least ten counts. The V gene is TRBV20-1, the J gene TRBJ1-1; perhaps TRBD1 as D (5 bases). The CDR3 sequence is 13 residues long. With 6 bases removed from V and 5 bases from J, the gap between germline ends came to 16 bases. Germline V gene sequence: CDR1 DFQATT, CDR2 SNEGSKA (reference sequence). The CDR3 DNA follows: TGCAGTGCCCCCCGTGGCAGGGCGACTGAAGCTTTCTTT. It is translated as CSAPRGRATEAFF.